The rows below give T cell receptor beta chains drawn from one sample of a study of post-analysis software for immune sequencing data. TCRdb independently ran MiXCR on the PCR reads; one entry per CDR3 protein. The repertoire holds hundreds of thousands of distinct CDR3 sequences, with roughly 27% as singletons. The source material was blood. The receptors originated from a girl between 5 and 17 years old with multiple sclerosis. Each CDR3 is given with its conserved first and last residue. The D gene is left open where the match is weak. Part of the rows lack a size; the others show once, few, many or a class for expanded clones.

D gene,V gene,clone size,J gene,CDR3 DNA,CDR3 protein
TRBD1,TRBV25-1,NA,TRBJ2-3,TGTGCCAGCACCACGACAGGGATGGGGCCAGATACGCAGTATTTT,CASTTTGMGPDTQYF
TRBD1,TRBV20-1,few,TRBJ2-7,TGCAGTGCTAAACAGGACAGGGGAATCTACGAGCAGTACTTC,CSAKQDRGIYEQYF
NA,TRBV20-1,NA,TRBJ2-5,TGCAGTGCTATGAATTACGGGGCGGGGGCCGCACAAGAGACCCAGTACTTC,CSAMNYGAGAAQETQYF
NA,TRBV6-1,few,TRBJ1-5,TGTGCCAGCAGTGACAGGCCGAACCAGCCCCAGCATTTT,CASSDRPNQPQHF
NA,TRBV25-1,few,TRBJ1-2,TGTGCCAGCAGTTCGCTTACGGGTCTTGAGTATGGAGGCTACACCTTC,CASSSLTGLEYGGYTF
NA,TRBV6-1,NA,TRBJ1-1,TGTGCCAGCAGACTGGAGGGGTCGAGCACTGAAGCTTTCTTT,CASRLEGSSTEAFF
NA,TRBV9,NA,TRBJ2-7,TGTGCCAGCAGCGTAGGGAGGGGCGAGCAGTACTTC,CASSVGRGEQYF
NA,TRBV20-1,NA,TRBJ1-5,TGCAGTGCTAGAGAGCCCAGGGGTGAACAGCCCCAGCATTTT,CSAREPRGEQPQHF
NA,TRBV2,few,TRBJ2-3,TGTGCCAGCTATTCGGGGGTTCCCCCGTATACGCAGTATTTT,CASYSGVPPYTQYF
NA,TRBV2,NA,TRBJ2-3,TGTGCCAGCATCCCAAGGACAGCGGCAGATACGCAGTATTTT,CASIPRTAADTQYF
NA,TRBV12-3/TRBV12-4,once,TRBJ2-5,TGTGCCAGCAGTCCCCAGGAATTCGAGACCCAGTACTTC,CASSPQEFETQYF
NA,TRBV3-1,few,TRBJ2-5,TGTGCCAGCAGCCAAGATTCTTGGCGGGAGACCCAGTACTTC,CASSQDSWRETQYF
NA,TRBV20-1,NA,TRBJ2-3,TGCAGTGCTAGAGTGACAAGGGGCACAGATACGCAGTATTTT,CSARVTRGTDTQYF
TRBD1,TRBV6-6,NA,TRBJ1-1,TGTGCCAGCAGTATTCCCAGGGGGCGAGCTTTCTTT,CASSIPRGRAFF
NA,TRBV2,NA,TRBJ1-1,TGTGCCAGCAGTGAAGCGGTTACCGGGTTTGACACTGAAGCTTTCTTT,CASSEAVTGFDTEAFF
NA,TRBV18,NA,TRBJ2-1,TGTGCCAGCTCCACCGGTGGTGGCCAGTTCTTC,CASSTGGGQFF
TRBD1,TRBV6-5,NA,TRBJ1-1,TGTGCCAGCAGTTATGTAGGGGGCCAGCACACTGAAGCTTTCTTT,CASSYVGGQHTEAFF
TRBD1,TRBV10-3,many,TRBJ2-3,TGTGCCATCAGTGAGAGACAGGGCGCGTCAGATACGCAGTATTTT,CAISERQGASDTQYF
TRBD2,TRBV3-1,few,TRBJ2-1,TGTGCCAGCAGCCCCGGACTAGCGGGAGGTTTACTGGTTGGGCAGTTCTTC,CASSPGLAGGLLVGQFF
TRBD2,TRBV7-2,NA,TRBJ2-7,TGTGCCAGCAGCCTGAGGGGACTAGCGACCCTTCCGGGAGAGCAGTACTTC,CASSLRGLATLPGEQYF
NA,TRBV29-1,NA,TRBJ2-3,TGCAGCGCCCAGGCAGGGGGCACAGATACGCAGTATTTT,CSAQAGGTDTQYF
TRBD2,TRBV7-7,few,TRBJ2-1,TGTGCTAGCAGCTTAGATAGCGGGATCTACAATGAGCAGTTCTTC,CASSLDSGIYNEQFF
NA,TRBV4-3,few,TRBJ1-2,TGCGCCAGCAGCCAAGTGGCGGGGACTTCTGGCTACACCTTC,CASSQVAGTSGYTF
NA,TRBV7-8,few,TRBJ2-5,TGTGCCAGCAGCTTAGTGTTCCCGGGGGAGACCCAGTACTTC,CASSLVFPGETQYF
NA,TRBV5-1,many,TRBJ2-7,TGCGCCAGCAGTTTGGAGAGTCCCCCCTTCGAGCAGTACTTC,CASSLESPPFEQYF
NA,TRBV4-3,NA,TRBJ2-1,TGCGCCAGCAGCCAAGATGTCTGGACTGGCGTGAACAATGAGCAGTTCTTC,CASSQDVWTGVNNEQFF
TRBD1,TRBV29-1,many,TRBJ1-2,TGCAGCGTACGTCGACAGGGGGCGCACGGCTACACCTTC,CSVRRQGAHGYTF
NA,TRBV6-6,few,TRBJ2-5,TGTGCCAGCAGTTACTCGGCCGGCAGGGTGGGCCAAGAGACCCAGTACTTC,CASSYSAGRVGQETQYF
TRBD1,TRBV25-1,NA,TRBJ2-3,TGTGCCAGCAGTTATCAGGGGGCGAATTTAGATACGCCGTATTTT,CASSYQGANLDTPYF
NA,TRBV4-3,few,TRBJ2-1,TGCGCCAGCAGCCAAGATCAAATCGCCCAGCGACCATACAATGAGCAGTTCTTC,CASSQDQIAQRPYNEQFF
NA,TRBV4-3,many,TRBJ1-2,TGCGCCAGCAGCCAACGTACGGGCTATGGCTACACCTTC,CASSQRTGYGYTF
TRBD1,TRBV6-5,few,TRBJ1-1,TGTGCCAGCAGCCGCGGGACAGATGAAGCTTTCTTT,CASSRGTDEAFF
TRBD1,TRBV4-1,few,TRBJ1-1,TGCGCCAGCAGCCACCTGAGGACAGGGGACACTGAAGCTTTCTTT,CASSHLRTGDTEAFF
NA,TRBV20-1,NA,TRBJ1-2,TGCAGTGCCCTTGAAAAAAGGGGCGACTATGGCTACACCTTC,CSALEKRGDYGYTF
NA,TRBV20-1,NA,TRBJ1-1,TGCAGTGCTATTCGGGGCGACACTGAAGCTTTCTTT,CSAIRGDTEAFF
NA,TRBV7-9,NA,TRBJ2-7,TGTGCCAGCAGCTTAAATACCGGGACTGGTATTTACGAGCAGTACTTC,CASSLNTGTGIYEQYF
NA,TRBV7-2,NA,TRBJ1-5,TGTGCCAGCAGCTTAGTTTTTGGTAGCAATCAGCCCCAGCATTTT,CASSLVFGSNQPQHF
NA,TRBV5-1,few,TRBJ2-5,TGCGCCAGCAGCTTGGCCCCCACGGAGGGACAAGAGACCCAGTACTTC,CASSLAPTEGQETQYF
NA,TRBV20-1,NA,TRBJ2-7,TGCAGTGCTAGAGACAACGCCGGTCAGGCCCTACTCTACGAGCAGTACTTC,CSARDNAGQALLYEQYF
TRBD1,TRBV28,few,TRBJ1-6,TGTGCCAGTAGACAGGGGGATTCACCCCTCCACTTT,CASRQGDSPLHF
NA,TRBV7-6,NA,TRBJ1-4,TGTGCCAGCAGCACCGCGGGAGGTGAAAAACTGTTTTTT,CASSTAGGEKLFF
NA,TRBV19,NA,TRBJ2-1,TGTGCCACCTCTGACGTAAACGGTCCCTACAATGAGCAGTTCTTC,CATSDVNGPYNEQFF
TRBD2,TRBV20-1,NA,TRBJ2-1,TGCAGTGCCACTAGCGGGAGAGGGGATGAGCAGTTCTTC,CSATSGRGDEQFF
TRBD2,TRBV25-1,few,TRBJ2-3,TGTGCCAGCAGTGACCCCGGGAGGGGGGGAGTGAAAACGCAGTATTTT,CASSDPGRGGVKTQYF
NA,TRBV19,few,TRBJ1-2,TGTGCCAGTAAGGGCAGACGCTACACCTTC,CASKGRRYTF
NA,TRBV2,few,TRBJ2-3,TGTGCCAGCGCCGCAAGGCTGGCCTTTGATACGCAGTATTTT,CASAARLAFDTQYF
NA,TRBV20-1,once,TRBJ1-4,TGCAGTGCTGCCTTGGCCGGAGTTACTGGAAAACTGTTTTTT,CSAALAGVTGKLFF
NA,TRBV20-1,NA,TRBJ2-3,TGCAGTGCACCACCGGGCAGGCGAGGAGATACGCAGTATTTT,CSAPPGRRGDTQYF
NA,TRBV5-4,NA,TRBJ2-5,TGTGCCAGCAGCTTGATGAGGATTGGTGGGGGAGGAGAGACCCAGTACTTC,CASSLMRIGGGGETQYF
NA,TRBV7-2,NA,TRBJ2-7,TGTGCCAGCAGCTTAGCCGGGGGTCTGCCAACCTGGCTATACGAGCAGTACTTC,CASSLAGGLPTWLYEQYF
NA,TRBV4-3,NA,TRBJ2-7,TGCGCCAGCAGCCAAGATCGGACGACCTACGAGCAGTACTTC,CASSQDRTTYEQYF
TRBD2,TRBV6-2/TRBV6-3,NA,TRBJ2-1,TGTGCCAGCAATCACCAGGCTAGCGGGAGGGCCGGTGAGCAGTTCTTC,CASNHQASGRAGEQFF